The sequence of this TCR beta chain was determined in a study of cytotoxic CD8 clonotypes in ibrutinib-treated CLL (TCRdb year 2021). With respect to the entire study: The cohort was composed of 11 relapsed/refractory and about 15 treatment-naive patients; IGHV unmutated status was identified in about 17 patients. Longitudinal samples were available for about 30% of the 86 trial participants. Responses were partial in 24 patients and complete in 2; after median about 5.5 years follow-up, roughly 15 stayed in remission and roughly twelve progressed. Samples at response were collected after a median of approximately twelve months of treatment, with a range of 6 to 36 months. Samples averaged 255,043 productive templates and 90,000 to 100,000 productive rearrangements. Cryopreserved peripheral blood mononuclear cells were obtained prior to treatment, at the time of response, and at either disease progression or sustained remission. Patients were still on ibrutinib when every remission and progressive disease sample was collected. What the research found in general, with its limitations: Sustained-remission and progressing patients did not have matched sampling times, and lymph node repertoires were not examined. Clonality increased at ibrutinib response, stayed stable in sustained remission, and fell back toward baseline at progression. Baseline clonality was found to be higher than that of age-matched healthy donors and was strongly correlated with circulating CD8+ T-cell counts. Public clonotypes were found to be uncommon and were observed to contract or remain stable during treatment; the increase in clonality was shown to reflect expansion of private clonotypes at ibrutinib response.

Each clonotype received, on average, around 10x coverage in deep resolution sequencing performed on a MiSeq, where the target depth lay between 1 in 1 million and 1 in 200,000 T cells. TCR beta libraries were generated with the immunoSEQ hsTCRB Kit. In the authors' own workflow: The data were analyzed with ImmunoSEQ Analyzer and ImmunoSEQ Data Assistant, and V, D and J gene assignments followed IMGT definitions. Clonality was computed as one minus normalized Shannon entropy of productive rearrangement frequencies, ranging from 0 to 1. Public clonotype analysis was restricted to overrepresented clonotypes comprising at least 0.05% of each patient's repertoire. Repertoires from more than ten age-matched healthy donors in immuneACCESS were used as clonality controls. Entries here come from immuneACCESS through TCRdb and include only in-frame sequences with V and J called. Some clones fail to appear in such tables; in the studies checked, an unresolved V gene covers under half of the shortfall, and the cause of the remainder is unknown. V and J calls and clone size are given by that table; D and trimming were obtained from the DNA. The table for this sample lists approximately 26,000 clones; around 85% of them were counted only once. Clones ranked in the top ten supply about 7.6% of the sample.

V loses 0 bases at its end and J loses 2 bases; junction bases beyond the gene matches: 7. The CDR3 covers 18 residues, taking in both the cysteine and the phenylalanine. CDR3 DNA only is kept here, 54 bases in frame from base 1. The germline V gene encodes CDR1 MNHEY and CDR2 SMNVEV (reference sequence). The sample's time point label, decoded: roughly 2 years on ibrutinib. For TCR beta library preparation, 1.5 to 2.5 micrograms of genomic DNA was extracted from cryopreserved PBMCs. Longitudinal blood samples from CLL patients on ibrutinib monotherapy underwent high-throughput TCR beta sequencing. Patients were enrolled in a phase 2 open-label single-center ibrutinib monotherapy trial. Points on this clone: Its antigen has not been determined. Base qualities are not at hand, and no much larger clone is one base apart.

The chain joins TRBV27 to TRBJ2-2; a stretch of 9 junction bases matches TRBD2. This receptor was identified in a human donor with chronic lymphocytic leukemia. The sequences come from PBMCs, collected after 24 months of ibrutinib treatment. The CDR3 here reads CASSLSLAGGPNTGELFF. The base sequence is TGTGCCAGCAGTTTATCGTTGGCGGGGGGGCCCAACACCGGGGAGCTGTTTTTT.